This T cell receptor beta chain was recovered during a study of cytomegalovirus exposure and HLA in healthy donors. Study in general: HLA-typed donors were the source of around 85 million unique TCRs held in an early data release.

PCR used 60 Vbeta primers and 13 Jbeta primers. TCRdb keeps only in-frame clones here, not all; method: immunoSEQ multiplex PCR. The table has approximately 220,000 clones, roughly 80% seen once. Study results and limitations: In all likelihood, a cluster of highly shared sequence variants was a sequencing artifact. Rare TCR sequences dominated, though some public TCRs recurred in many donors.

As to this clone: What it recognizes is unknown.

The CDR3 totals 13 residues. CDR1 is SQVTM and CDR2 is ANQGSEA in the germline V gene. V was clipped by 8 bases and J by 9 bases; unmatched bases: 10. The chain carries TRBV29-1 and TRBJ2-2; 9 bases match TRBD1. Material: PBMCs. This clonotype was obtained from a man between 25 and 39 years old in good health and CMV-seronegative. The CDR3 DNA follows: TGCAGCATTGGACAGGGGTTCGGCAGGGAGCTGTTTTTT. It encodes CSIGQGFGRELFF.